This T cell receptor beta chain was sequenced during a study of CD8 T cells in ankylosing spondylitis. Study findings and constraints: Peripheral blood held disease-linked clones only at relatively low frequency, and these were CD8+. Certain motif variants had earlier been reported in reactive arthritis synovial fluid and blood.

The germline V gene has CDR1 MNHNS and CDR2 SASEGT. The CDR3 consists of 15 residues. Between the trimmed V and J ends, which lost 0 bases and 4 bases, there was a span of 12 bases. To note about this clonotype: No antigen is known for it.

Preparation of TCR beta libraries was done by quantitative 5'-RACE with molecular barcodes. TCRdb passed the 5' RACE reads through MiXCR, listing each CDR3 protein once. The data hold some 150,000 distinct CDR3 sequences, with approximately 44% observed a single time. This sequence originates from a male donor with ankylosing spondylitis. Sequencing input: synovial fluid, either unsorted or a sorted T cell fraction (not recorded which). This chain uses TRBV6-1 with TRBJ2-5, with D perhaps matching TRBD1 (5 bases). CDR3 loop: CASSEAIQGPETQYF. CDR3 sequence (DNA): TGTGCCAGCAGTGAAGCGATCCAGGGCCCAGAGACCCAGTACTTC.